This entry describes one T cell receptor beta chain. The antigen is undetermined. Autoimmune disease history or systemic immunosuppression barred patients. This entry comes from a study of OX40 agonist ivuxolimab in advanced cancers. Background on the study: Cohort: 80% to 85% men, mean age about 60, aged roughly 23 to 79. Findings and caveats of the study: Clonal expansion was seen in CD4+ and CD8+ blood T cells by week 6 at 0.1 to 3.0 mg/kg. CD8+ T cells (on average) carried more expanded clones than CD4+ T cells.

The CDR3 contains 13 residues. The V and J ends lost 7 bases and 0 bases respectively, with 8 bases between them. Per the germline V gene, CDR1 is MNHNS and CDR2 is SASEGT. Sequenced by immunoSEQ multiplex PCR; TCRdb stores in-frame clones only, minus some. The sample lists 40,000 to 55,000 clones, about 80% occurring once. The sample here was CD4+ or CD8+ T cells sorted from blood, taken in a trial of the OX40 agonist ivuxolimab. The clonotype was recovered from an adult with an advanced solid tumor such as melanoma, head and neck, liver or kidney cancer. The chain combines TRBV6-1 with TRBJ2-3, with TRBD1 as a possible D gene (5 bases). As DNA, the CDR3 is TGTGCCAGCAAGGGGCTTAGCACAGATACGCAGTATTTT. Amino acid sequence: CASKGLSTDTQYF.